The table lists the clone carrying this TCR beta chain with many counts. Its target is unknown. The record originates from a study of T-cell reconstitution after alpha-beta-depleted transplantation in children. This CDR3 has 15 residues. V was clipped by 0 bases and J by 3 bases; unmatched bases: 5. Per germline, CDR1 SGDLS and CDR2 YYNGEE. Study-wide results and caveats: Some patients' high day-60 TCRbeta diversity was traced to surviving recipient T cells and thymic progenitors. T-cell counts and diversity at one year following transplant were attributed mainly to newly produced T cells.

A TCRbeta library incorporating unique molecular identifiers was prepared. Via MiXCR, TCRdb re-called the PCR reads, giving one row per CDR3 protein. The repertoire has 150,000 to 250,000 distinct CDR3 sequences, roughly 6% of them found once; the top ten carry 4.5% to 5.5%. This sample comprised PBMCs, obtained before TCRalphabeta/CD19-depleted stem cell transplant. This TCR derives from a girl less than two years old with combined immunodeficiency, due to receive a stem cell transplant. This chain connects TRBV9 to TRBJ2-5, with TRBD1 identical over 7 bases. CDR3 in DNA: TGTGCCAGCAGCGTAGAGGGGGCCCCGGAAGAGACCCAGTACTTC. Translated: CASSVEGAPEETQYF.